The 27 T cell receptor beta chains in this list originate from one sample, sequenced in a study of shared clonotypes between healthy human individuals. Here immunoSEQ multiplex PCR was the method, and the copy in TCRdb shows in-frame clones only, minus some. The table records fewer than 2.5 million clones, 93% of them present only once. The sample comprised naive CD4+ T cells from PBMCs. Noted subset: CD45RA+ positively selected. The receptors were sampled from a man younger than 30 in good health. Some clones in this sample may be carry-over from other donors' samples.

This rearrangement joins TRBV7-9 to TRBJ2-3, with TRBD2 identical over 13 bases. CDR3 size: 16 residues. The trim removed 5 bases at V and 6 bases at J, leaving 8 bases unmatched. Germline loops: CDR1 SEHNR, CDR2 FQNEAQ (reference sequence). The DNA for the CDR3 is TGTGCCAGCAGCCACGGACTAGCGGGAGAGGGGGATACGCAGTATTTT. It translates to CASSHGLAGEGDTQYF.

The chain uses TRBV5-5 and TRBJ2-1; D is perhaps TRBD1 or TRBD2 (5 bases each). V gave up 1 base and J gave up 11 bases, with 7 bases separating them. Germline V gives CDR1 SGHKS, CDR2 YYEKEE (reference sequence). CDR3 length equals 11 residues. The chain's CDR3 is CASSLTGQQFF. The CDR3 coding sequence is TGTGCCAGCAGCTTGACGGGGCAGCAGTTCTTC.

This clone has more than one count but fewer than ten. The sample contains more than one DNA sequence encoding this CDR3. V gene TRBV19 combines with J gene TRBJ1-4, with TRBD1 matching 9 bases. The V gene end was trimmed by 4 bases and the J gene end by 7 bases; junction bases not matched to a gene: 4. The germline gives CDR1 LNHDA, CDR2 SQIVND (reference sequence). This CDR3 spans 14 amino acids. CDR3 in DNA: TGTGCCAGTAGTACCAGACAGGGGGGTGAAAAACTGTTTTTT. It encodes CASSTRQGGEKLFF.

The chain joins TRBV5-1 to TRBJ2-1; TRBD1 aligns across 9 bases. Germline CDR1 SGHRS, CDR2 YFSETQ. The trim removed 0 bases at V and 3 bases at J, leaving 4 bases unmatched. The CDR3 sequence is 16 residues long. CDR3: CASSLGPTGGYNEQFF. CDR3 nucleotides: TGCGCCAGCAGCTTGGGCCCGACAGGGGGCTACAATGAGCAGTTCTTC.

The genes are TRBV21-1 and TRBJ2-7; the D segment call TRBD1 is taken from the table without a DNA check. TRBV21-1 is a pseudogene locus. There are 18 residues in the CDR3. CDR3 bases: TGTGCCAGCAGCAACCGCGCCGAGTCTAGCGACAGGGGCTACGAGCAGTACTTC. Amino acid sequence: CASSNRAESSDRGYEQYF.

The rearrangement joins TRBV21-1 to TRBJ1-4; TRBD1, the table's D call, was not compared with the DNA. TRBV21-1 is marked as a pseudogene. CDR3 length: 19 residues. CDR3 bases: TGTGCCAGCAGCAAAGGGACGGGCAGGGGCGAGACAACTAATGAAAAACTGTTTTTT. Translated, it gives CASSKGTGRGETTNEKLFF.

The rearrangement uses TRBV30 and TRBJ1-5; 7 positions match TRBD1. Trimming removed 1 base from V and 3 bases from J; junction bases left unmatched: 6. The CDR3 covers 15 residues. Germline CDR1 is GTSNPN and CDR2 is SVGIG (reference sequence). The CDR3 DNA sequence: TGTGCCTGGAGTGGACCGGGACAGAACAATCAGCCCCAGCATTTT. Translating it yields CAWSGPGQNNQPQHF.

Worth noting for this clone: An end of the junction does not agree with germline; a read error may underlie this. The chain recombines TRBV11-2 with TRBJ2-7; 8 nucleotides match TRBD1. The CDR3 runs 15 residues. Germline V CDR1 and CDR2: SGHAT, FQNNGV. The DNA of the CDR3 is TGTGCCAGCAGCGCCCAGACAGGGGCACCCTACAAGCAGTACTTC. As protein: CASSAQTGAPYKQYF.

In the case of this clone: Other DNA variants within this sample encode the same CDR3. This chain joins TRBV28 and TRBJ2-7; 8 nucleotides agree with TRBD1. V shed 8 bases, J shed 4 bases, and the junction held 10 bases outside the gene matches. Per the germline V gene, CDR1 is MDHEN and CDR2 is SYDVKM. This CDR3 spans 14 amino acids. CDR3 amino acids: CASSPGQAAYEQYF. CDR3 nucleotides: TGTGCCAGCTCCCCGGGACAGGCAGCTTACGAGCAGTACTTC.

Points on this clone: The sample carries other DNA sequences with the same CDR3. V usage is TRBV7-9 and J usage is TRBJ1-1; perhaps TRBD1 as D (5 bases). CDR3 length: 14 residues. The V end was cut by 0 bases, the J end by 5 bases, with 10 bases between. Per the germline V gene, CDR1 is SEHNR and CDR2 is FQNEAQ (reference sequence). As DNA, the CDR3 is TGTGCCAGCAGCTTAGCGGGGGGAGGTACTGAAGCTTTCTTT. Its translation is CASSLAGGGTEAFF.

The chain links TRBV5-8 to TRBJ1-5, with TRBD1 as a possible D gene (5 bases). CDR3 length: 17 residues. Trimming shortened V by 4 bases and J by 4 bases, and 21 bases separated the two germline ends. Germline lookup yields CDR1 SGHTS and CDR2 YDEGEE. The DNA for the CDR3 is TGTGCCAGCAGCCATGCAACCTATACGACAGCTAATCAGCCCCAGCATTTT. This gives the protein CASSHATYTTANQPQHF.

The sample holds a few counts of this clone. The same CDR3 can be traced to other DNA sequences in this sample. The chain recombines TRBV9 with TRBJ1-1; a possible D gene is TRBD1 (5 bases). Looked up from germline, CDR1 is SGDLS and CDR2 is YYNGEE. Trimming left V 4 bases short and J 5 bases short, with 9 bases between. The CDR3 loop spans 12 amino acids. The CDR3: CASSSPGTEAFF. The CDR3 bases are TGTGCCAGCAGCTCTCCAGGGACTGAAGCTTTCTTT.

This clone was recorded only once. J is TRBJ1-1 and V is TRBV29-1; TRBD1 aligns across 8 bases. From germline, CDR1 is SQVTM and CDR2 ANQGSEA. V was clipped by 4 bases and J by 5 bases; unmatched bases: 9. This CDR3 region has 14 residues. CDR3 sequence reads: CSVAPTGVGTEAFF. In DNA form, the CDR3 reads TGCAGCGTTGCTCCGACAGGGGTAGGAACTGAAGCTTTCTTT. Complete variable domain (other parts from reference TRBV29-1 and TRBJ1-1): SAVISQKPSRDICQRGTSLTIQCQVDSQVTMMFWYRQQPGQSLTLIATANQGSEATYESGFVIDKFPISRPNLTFSTLTVSNMSPEDSSIYLCSVAPTGVGTEAFFGQGTRLTVV.

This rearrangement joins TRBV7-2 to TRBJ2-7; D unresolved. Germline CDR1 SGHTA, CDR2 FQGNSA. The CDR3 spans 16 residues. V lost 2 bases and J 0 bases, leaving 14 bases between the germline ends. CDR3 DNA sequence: TGTGCCAGCAGCTTATTCCTGGCACTGAGCTCCTACGAGCAGTACTTC. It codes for CASSLFLALSSYEQYF.

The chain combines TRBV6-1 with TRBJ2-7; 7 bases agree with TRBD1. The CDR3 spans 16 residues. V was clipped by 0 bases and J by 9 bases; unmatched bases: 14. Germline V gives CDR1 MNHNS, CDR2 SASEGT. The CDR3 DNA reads TGTGCCAGCAGTGAAGCCCAGCCCCGACAGGGTTCAGGGCAGTACTTC. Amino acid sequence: CASSEAQPRQGSGQYF.

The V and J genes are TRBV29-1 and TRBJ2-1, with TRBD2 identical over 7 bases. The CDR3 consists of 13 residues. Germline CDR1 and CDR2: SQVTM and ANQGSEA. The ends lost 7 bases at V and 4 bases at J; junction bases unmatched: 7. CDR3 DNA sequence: TGCAGCGGGCTAGCGGAAACTTACAATGAGCAGTTCTTC. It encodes CSGLAETYNEQFF.

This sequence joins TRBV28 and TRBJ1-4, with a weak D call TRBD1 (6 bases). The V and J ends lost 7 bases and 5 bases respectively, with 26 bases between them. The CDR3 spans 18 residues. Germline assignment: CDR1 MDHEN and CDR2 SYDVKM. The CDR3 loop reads CASTPMGGGVASNEKLFF. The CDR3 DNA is TGTGCCAGCACTCCCATGGGGGGGGGCGTTGCCTCAAATGAAAAACTGTTTTTT.

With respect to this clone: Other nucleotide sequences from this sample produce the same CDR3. CDR3 region: CASSLRGNEQFF. The CDR3 nucleotides are TGTGCCAGCAGTTTAAGAGGGAATGAGCAGTTCTTC. This chain links TRBV28 with TRBJ2-1; D might be TRBD2 (5 bases). The CDR3 extends over 12 amino acids. Trimming shortened V by 2 bases and J by 7 bases, and 6 bases separated the two germline ends. Germline V CDR1 and CDR2: MDHEN, SYDVKM.

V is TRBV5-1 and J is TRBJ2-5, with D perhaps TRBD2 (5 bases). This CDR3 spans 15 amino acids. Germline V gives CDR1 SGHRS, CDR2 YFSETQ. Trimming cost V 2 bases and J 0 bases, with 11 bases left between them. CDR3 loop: CASSLITSNQETQYF. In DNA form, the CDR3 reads TGCGCCAGCAGCTTAATCACTAGTAACCAAGAGACCCAGTACTTC.

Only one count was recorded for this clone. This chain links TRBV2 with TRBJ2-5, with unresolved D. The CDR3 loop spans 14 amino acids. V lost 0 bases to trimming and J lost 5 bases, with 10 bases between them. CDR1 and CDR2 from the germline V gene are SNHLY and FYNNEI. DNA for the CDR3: TGTGCCAGCAGTGAAGCGTGGGTGATGGAGACCCAGTACTTC. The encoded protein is CASSEAWVMETQYF. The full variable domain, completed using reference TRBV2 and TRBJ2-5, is EPEVTQTPSHQVTQMGQEVILRCVPISNHLYFYWYRQILGQKVEFLVSFYNNEISEKSEIFDDQFSVERPDGSNFTLKIRSTKLEDSAMYFCASSEAWVMETQYFGPGTRLLVL.

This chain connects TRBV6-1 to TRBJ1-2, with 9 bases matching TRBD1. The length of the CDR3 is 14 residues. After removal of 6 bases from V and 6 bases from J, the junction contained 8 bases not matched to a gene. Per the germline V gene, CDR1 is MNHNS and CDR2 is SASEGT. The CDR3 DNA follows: TGTGCCAGCAGCTTAACAGGGGGCGCAAATGGCTACACCTTC. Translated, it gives CASSLTGGANGYTF.

The CDR3 loop is CASSLAAGQGYEQYF. In DNA, the CDR3 is TGTGCCAGCAGCTTAGCGGCCGGACAGGGTTACGAGCAGTACTTC. The V gene is TRBV13, the J gene TRBJ2-7, with 8 bases identical to TRBD1. V lost 1 base and J lost 4; bases outside the gene matches: 6. CDR3 length equals 15 residues. The germline gives CDR1 PRHDT, CDR2 FYEKMQ (reference sequence).

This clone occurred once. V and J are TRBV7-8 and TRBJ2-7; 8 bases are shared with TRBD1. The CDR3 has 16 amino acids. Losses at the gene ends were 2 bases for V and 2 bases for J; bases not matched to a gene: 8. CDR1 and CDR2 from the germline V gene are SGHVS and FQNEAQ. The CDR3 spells CASSLWETGAPYEQYF. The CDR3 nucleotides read TGTGCCAGCAGCTTATGGGAGACAGGGGCCCCCTACGAGCAGTACTTC. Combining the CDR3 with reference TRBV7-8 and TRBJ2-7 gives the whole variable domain GAGVSQSPRYKVAKRGQDVALRCDPISGHVSLFWYQQALGQGPEFLTYFQNEAQLDKSGLPSDRFFAERPEGSVSTLKIQRTQQEDSAVYLCASSLWETGAPYEQYFGPGTRLTVT.

The CDR3 region is CASRTTGDYGYTF. DNA of the CDR3: TGTGCCAGCAGAACTACAGGGGACTATGGCTACACCTTC. This chain links TRBV6-6 with TRBJ1-2; 7 nucleotides line up with TRBD1. The CDR3 length is 13 residues. Germline-derived CDR1 and CDR2 are MNHNY and SVGAGI (reference sequence). The V gene end was trimmed by 6 bases and the J gene end by 3 bases; junction bases not matched to a gene: 4.

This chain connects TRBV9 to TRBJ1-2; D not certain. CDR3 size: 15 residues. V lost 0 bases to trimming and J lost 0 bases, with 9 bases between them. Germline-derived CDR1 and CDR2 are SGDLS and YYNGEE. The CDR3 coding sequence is TGTGCCAGCAGCGTAGCTGAGGCCGCTAACTATGGCTACACCTTC. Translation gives CASSVAEAANYGYTF.

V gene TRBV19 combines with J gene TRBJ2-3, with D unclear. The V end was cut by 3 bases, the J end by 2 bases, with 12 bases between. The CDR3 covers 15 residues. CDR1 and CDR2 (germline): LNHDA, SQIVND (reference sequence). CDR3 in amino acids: CASSIGPGPTDTQYF. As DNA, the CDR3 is TGTGCCAGTAGTATCGGGCCGGGCCCCACAGATACGCAGTATTTT.

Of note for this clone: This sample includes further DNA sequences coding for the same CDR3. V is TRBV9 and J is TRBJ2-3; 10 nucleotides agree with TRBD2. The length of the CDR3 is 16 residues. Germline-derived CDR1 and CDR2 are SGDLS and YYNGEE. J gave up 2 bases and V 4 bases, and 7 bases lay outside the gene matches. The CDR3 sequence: CASSPRTSGNTDTQYF. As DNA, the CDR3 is TGTGCCAGCAGCCCACGGACTAGCGGAAACACAGATACGCAGTATTTT. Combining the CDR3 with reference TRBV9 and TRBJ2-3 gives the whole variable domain DSGVTQTPKHLITATGQRVTLRCSPRSGDLSVYWYQQSLDQGLQFLIQYYNGEERAKGNILERFSAQQFPDLHSELNLSSLELGDSALYFCASSPRTSGNTDTQYFGPGTRLTVL.